These 2 T cell receptor beta chains originate from one sample sequenced in a study of shared clonotypes between healthy human individuals. Naive CD8 populations comprised CD45RO-negative cells positively selected for CCR7, excluding terminally differentiated effector memory CD45RA+ cells. TCRdb's table, derived via immunoSEQ multiplex PCR, lists solely in-frame clones and lacks some. The sample holds around 1,900,000 clones, just under 95% seen once. Sequencing was carried out using naive CD8+ T cells from PBMCs. The receptors come from a young man in good health. Some clones in this sample may be carry-over from other donors' samples.

The chain links TRBV27 to TRBJ1-1; D may be TRBD1 (6 bases). This CDR3 comprises 13 residues. CDR1 and CDR2 from the germline V gene are MNHEY and SMNVEV (reference sequence). V lost 2 bases to trimming and J lost 11 bases, with 15 bases between them. The CDR3 loop is CASSLGGGSEAFF. The CDR3 DNA is TGTGCCAGCAGTTTAGGTGGGGGCTCGGAGGCTTTCTTT.

The chain has TRBV6-1 and TRBJ1-3, with D perhaps matching TRBD1 (5 bases). Germline V gene lookup returns CDR1 MNHNS and CDR2 SASEGT. The CDR3 extends over 14 amino acids. The V gene lost 6 bases and the J gene lost 0 bases, with 9 bases spanning the gap. CDR3 region: CASRDKFSGNTIYF. In DNA, the CDR3 is TGTGCCAGCAGGGACAAGTTCTCTGGAAACACCATATATTTT.